The clone carrying this TCR beta chain was detected only a few times. This sample is drawn from a study of blood T cell repertoires in COVID-19. Study information: T cells, B-cell-depleted T cells, or PBMCs supplied cDNA or gDNA.

The CDR3 contains 13 residues. Germline CDR1 reads SNHLY; CDR2 reads FYNNEI. V was pared by 4 bases and J by 7 bases, with 4 bases of the junction left unmatched. Researchers sorted participants into cohorts using their self-reported clinical history. The method was immunoSEQ multiplex PCR; TCRdb's version includes in-frame clones alone and lacks a portion of them. The sample lists hundreds of thousands of clones; 88% were seen once. The receptor comes from a woman aged 50 to 65 who had recovered from COVID-19. Sequenced: PBMCs or T cells enriched from blood (not recorded which). The chain has TRBV2 and TRBJ2-4, with 7 bases that match TRBD1. The CDR3 coding sequence is TGTGCCAGCAGTGTGGCAGGGGGTAACATTCAGTACTTC. It translates to CASSVAGGNIQYF.